Listed below are T cell receptor beta chains from one sample, sequenced in a study of cytomegalovirus exposure and HLA in healthy donors. Clones were read by immunoSEQ multiplex PCR, and TCRdb kept only the in-frame ones, dropping some. The table shows 180,000 or so clones, with more than 70% occurring only once. Sequencing input: PBMCs. The source of these receptors is a girl aged 5 to 17 in good health and CMV-seropositive. Each CDR3 is given with its conserved first and last residue. The D gene is left open where the match is weak. The size field is filled for only some rows; it gives once, few, many or a size class.

j_call,d_call,clone_size,v_call,cdr3_aa,cdr3_nt
TRBJ1-2,TRBD1,.,TRBV25-1,CASSAPGQPYGYTF,TGTGCCAGCAGTGCTCCGGGACAGCCCTATGGCTACACCTTC
TRBJ1-3,.,few,TRBV4-1,CASSQDLTSTGNTIYF,TGCGCCAGCAGCCAAGATCTCACATCCACTGGAAACACCATATATTTT
TRBJ2-7,.,.,TRBV5-6,CASRIPQGGEQYF,TGTGCCAGCAGGATACCTCAGGGCGGCGAGCAGTACTTC
TRBJ1-3,TRBD1,.,TRBV30,CAWSVRDRVPGNTIYF,TGTGCCTGGAGTGTAAGGGACAGAGTACCTGGAAACACCATATATTTT
TRBJ2-7,TRBD2,.,TRBV5-4,CASSSSGRAVYEQYF,TGTGCCAGCAGCTCAAGCGGGAGGGCCGTCTACGAGCAGTACTTC
TRBJ2-7,TRBD2,.,TRBV27,CASTPGTGGIGEQYF,TGTGCCAGCACCCCCGGGACGGGAGGAATCGGCGAGCAGTACTTC
TRBJ2-4,TRBD1,.,TRBV19,CASSINRGGSKNIQYF,TGTGCCAGTAGTATTAACAGGGGTGGATCCAAAAACATTCAGTACTTC
TRBJ2-5,.,.,TRBV25-1,CASSESGSGETQYF,TGTGCCAGCAGTGAGTCGGGGAGCGGGGAGACCCAGTACTTC
TRBJ2-7,TRBD1,.,TRBV5-6,CASSSMGQGVGKQYF,TGTGCCAGCAGCTCGATGGGACAGGGGGTGGGTAAGCAGTACTTC
TRBJ1-1,.,once,TRBV7-9,CASSPRVFMNTEAFF,TGTGCCAGCAGCCCCCGGGTCTTCATGAACACTGAAGCTTTCTTT
TRBJ1-1,.,.,TRBV27,CASSLQGNTEAFF,TGTGCCAGCAGTTTACAGGGGAATACTGAAGCTTTCTTT
TRBJ2-1,.,.,TRBV15,CATSRDPRGEQFF,TGTGCCACCAGCAGGGACCCCCGGGGTGAGCAGTTCTTC
TRBJ2-4,TRBD2,.,TRBV27,CASSASSGRAIFQSIQYF,TGTGCCAGCAGTGCTTCTAGCGGGAGGGCCATTTTCCAGTCCATTCAGTACTTC
TRBJ2-1,.,few,TRBV4-1,CASSQVDLVSYNEQFF,TGCGCCAGCAGCCAAGTGGACTTGGTATCCTACAATGAGCAGTTCTTC
TRBJ2-5,TRBD1,.,TRBV7-9,CASSLLWDREETQYF,TGTGCCAGCAGCTTATTGTGGGACAGGGAAGAGACCCAGTACTTC
TRBJ1-2,.,.,TRBV21-1,CASSRQGADGYTF,TGTGCCAGCAGTCGACAGGGGGCGGATGGCTACACCTTC
TRBJ1-1,TRBD1,.,TRBV27,CASSLDRGMNTEAFF,TGTGCCAGCAGTTTAGACAGGGGCATGAACACTGAAGCTTTCTTT
TRBJ2-1,TRBD2,few,TRBV11-2,CASTPTSGRLFSYNEQFF,TGTGCCAGCACCCCGACTAGCGGGAGGCTCTTCTCCTACAATGAGCAGTTCTTC
TRBJ1-2,.,.,TRBV11-2,CASSPTGGRGYTF,TGTGCCAGCAGCCCGACGGGGGGCCGTGGCTACACCTTC
TRBJ1-1,TRBD1,.,TRBV30,CAWKYMTGMMNTEAFF,TGTGCCTGGAAATATATGACAGGGATGATGAACACTGAAGCTTTCTTT
TRBJ1-3,.,.,TRBV7-9,CASSHVRSSGNTIYF,TGTGCCAGCAGCCACGTCCGGAGCTCTGGAAACACCATATATTTT
TRBJ2-1,.,few,TRBV12-5,CASGQRTNYNEQFF,TGTGCTAGTGGACAGCGGACTAACTACAATGAGCAGTTCTTC
TRBJ2-7,TRBD2,.,TRBV30,CAWSFGLAGPSEQYF,TGTGCCTGGAGTTTCGGACTAGCGGGACCATCCGAGCAGTACTTC
TRBJ1-4,.,.,TRBV2,CASSEGQGQEKLFF,TGTGCCAGCAGTGAAGGGCAGGGGCAGGAAAAACTGTTTTTT
TRBJ2-3,TRBD2,.,TRBV19,CASSKSSGREADTQYF,TGTGCCAGTAGTAAAAGTAGCGGGCGAGAGGCAGATACGCAGTATTTT
TRBJ1-4,TRBD1,.,TRBV4-1,CASSLRPGGGEKLFF,TGCGCCAGCAGCCTTAGACCAGGGGGCGGTGAAAAACTGTTTTTT
TRBJ1-3,TRBD1,.,TRBV5-1,CASSLTGVPSGNTIYF,TGCGCCAGCAGCTTGACAGGGGTCCCCTCTGGAAACACCATATATTTT
TRBJ2-6,.,.,TRBV6-6,CATRGSGANVLTF,TGTGCCACTAGGGGTTCTGGGGCCAACGTCCTGACTTTC
TRBJ2-1,.,.,TRBV11-3,CASSLDYPYNEQFF,TGTGCCAGCAGCTTAGACTACCCTTACAATGAGCAGTTCTTC
TRBJ2-5,.,.,TRBV5-4,CASSLQQGARETQYF,TGTGCCAGCAGCTTGCAACAGGGCGCACGAGAGACCCAGTACTTC
TRBJ2-3,TRBD2,.,TRBV7-2,CATQREGGTDTQYF,TGTGCCACTCAGCGGGAAGGCGGCACAGATACGCAGTATTTT
TRBJ2-3,TRBD2,once,TRBV2,CASRTLAGVDTQYF,TGTGCCAGCAGGACACTAGCGGGAGTCGATACGCAGTATTTT
TRBJ2-7,.,.,TRBV9,CASSVGWDTSYEQYF,TGTGCCAGCAGCGTAGGGTGGGACACATCCTACGAGCAGTACTTC
TRBJ2-3,TRBD2,.,TRBV27,CASSPFGGRAHDTQYF,TGTGCCAGCAGTCCGTTCGGCGGGAGGGCGCACGATACGCAGTATTTT
TRBJ1-1,.,.,TRBV5-6,CASSLEYREGPEAFF,TGTGCCAGCAGCTTGGAGTACAGGGAAGGGCCTGAAGCTTTCTTT
TRBJ2-5,.,.,TRBV7-2,CASSFQGLGTQYF,TGTGCCAGCAGCTTCCAGGGGTTGGGGACCCAGTACTTC
TRBJ1-1,TRBD1,.,TRBV30,CASPSGGEIAFF,TGTGCCTCCCCCTCAGGGGGAGAGATAGCTTTCTTT
TRBJ2-7,.,.,TRBV7-2,CASSLLAGGPYEQYF,TGTGCCAGCAGCCTTTTAGCCGGGGGTCCCTACGAGCAGTACTTC
TRBJ1-1,.,.,TRBV5-8,CASSLRSEAFF,TGTGCCAGCAGCTTGCGGAGCGAAGCTTTCTTT
TRBJ2-5,.,.,TRBV19,CASSIGLITTQETQYF,TGTGCCAGTAGTATAGGCCTGATAACAACCCAAGAGACCCAGTACTTC
TRBJ1-2,.,few,TRBV7-2,CASSLGSRLPGGYTF,TGTGCCAGCAGCTTAGGATCCCGGTTACCGGGTGGCTACACCTTC
TRBJ2-7,.,few,TRBV5-5,CASSLLSSYEQYF,TGTGCCAGCAGCTTGCTGAGCTCCTACGAGCAGTACTTC
TRBJ1-2,.,.,TRBV6-4,CASRDTGKRGYTF,TGTGCCAGCAGGGATACAGGGAAGCGGGGCTACACCTTC
TRBJ1-1,.,.,TRBV11-2,CASSTWSGPTEAFF,TGTGCCAGCAGTACCTGGTCAGGGCCGACTGAAGCTTTCTTT
TRBJ1-3,.,.,TRBV10-3,CALTSPSSGNTIYF,TGTGCCCTAACGTCTCCTTCCTCTGGAAACACCATATATTTT
TRBJ2-1,.,.,TRBV25-1,CASSEDKREAYNEQFF,TGTGCCAGCAGTGAAGACAAGAGGGAGGCCTACAATGAGCAGTTCTTC
TRBJ1-2,TRBD1,.,TRBV6-1,CASSDGRGWNGYTF,TGTGCCAGCAGTGACGGCAGGGGGTGGAATGGCTACACCTTC
TRBJ2-5,.,.,TRBV6-5,CASSGGLGSGEQYF,TGTGCCAGCAGTGGTGGACTGGGGTCGGGGGAGCAGTACTTC
TRBJ1-2,.,.,TRBV5-8,CASTREDNYGYTF,TGTGCCAGCACCCGGGAGGATAACTATGGCTACACCTTC
TRBJ2-7,TRBD2,.,TRBV29-1,CSVAGLAGRASYEQYF,TGCAGCGTCGCGGGACTAGCGGGTCGCGCCTCCTACGAGCAGTACTTC
TRBJ1-1,.,once,TRBV19,CASSIFGSSAEGNTEAFF,TGTGCCAGTAGTATATTTGGGAGTTCGGCGGAGGGGAACACTGAAGCTTTCTTT
TRBJ2-5,TRBD2,.,TRBV4-1,CASSQGSLAGKETQYF,TGCGCCAGCAGCCAAGGGTCTCTAGCGGGTAAAGAGACCCAGTACTTC
TRBJ1-5,TRBD1,.,TRBV30,CAWSGPGTGGRQPQHF,TGTGCCTGGAGTGGCCCCGGGACAGGGGGGCGTCAGCCCCAGCATTTT
TRBJ2-2,TRBD2,.,TRBV30,CAWRPRTSGRYTGELFF,TGTGCCTGGAGGCCCCGGACTAGCGGGAGGTACACCGGGGAGCTGTTTTTT
TRBJ1-1,TRBD1,.,TRBV11-2,CASSFAQGTAFF,TGTGCCAGCAGTTTTGCACAGGGGACAGCTTTCTTT